This TCR beta chain is drawn from a study of T-cell reconstitution after alpha-beta-depleted transplantation in children. Study-level findings and limits: From newly produced T cells came most of the T-cell counts and diversity one year after transplant.

This clonotype was counted only a few times. Its matching antigen is unknown. Unique molecular identifiers featured in how the TCRbeta library was prepared. Using its own MiXCR run on the PCR reads, TCRdb lists one record per CDR3 protein. The sample carries a few hundred thousand distinct CDR3 sequences, 25% to 30% recorded once. The CDR3 is 14 residues long. CDR1 is KGHDR and CDR2 is SFDVKD in the germline V gene. V gave up 7 bases and J gave up 4 bases, with 15 bases separating them. The chain employs TRBV24-1 and TRBJ2-5; perhaps TRBD2 as D (6 bases). The receptor comes from a boy under two years old with Wiskott-Aldrich syndrome, due to receive a stem cell transplant. Sequences were derived from PBMCs, sampled before TCRalphabeta/CD19-depleted stem cell transplant. In DNA form, the CDR3 reads TGTGCCACCAGCGCCGGAGGGGCGGGAGAGACCCAGTACTTC. It is translated as CATSAGGAGETQYF.